The clone carrying this T cell receptor (beta chain) appeared a few times. What it binds is not known. The V gene's germline CDR1 is DFQATT and CDR2 SNEGSKA (reference sequence). Trimming took off 6 bases at V and 2 bases at J, with 20 bases between the two ends. The CDR3 is 15 amino acids. The sample comes from a study of T cells after yellow fever vaccination. Points from the study as a whole: Contamination by abundant bulk-population clonotypes could be present in FACS-sorted repertoires. Only a minor proportion of clonotypes was detected across both CD4 and CD8 compartments.

They built TCR cDNA with 5'RACE template switching, a step that put in a universal primer site and UMIs. TCRdb processed the 5' RACE reads anew with MiXCR; each CDR3 protein has one entry. Here the sample spans 300,000 to 450,000 distinct CDR3 sequences, approximately 8% being singletons. Specimen: PBMCs, collected roughly 45 days after the first yellow fever vaccination. This chain uses TRBV20-1 with TRBJ2-7; D perhaps matches TRBD2 (8 bases). This TCR came from a young man who received the YFV17D yellow fever vaccine. DNA for the CDR3: TGCAGTGCCCGGGGGGGCCCAGGGGGGGCCTACGAGCAGTACTTC. It yields the protein CSARGGPGGAYEQYF.